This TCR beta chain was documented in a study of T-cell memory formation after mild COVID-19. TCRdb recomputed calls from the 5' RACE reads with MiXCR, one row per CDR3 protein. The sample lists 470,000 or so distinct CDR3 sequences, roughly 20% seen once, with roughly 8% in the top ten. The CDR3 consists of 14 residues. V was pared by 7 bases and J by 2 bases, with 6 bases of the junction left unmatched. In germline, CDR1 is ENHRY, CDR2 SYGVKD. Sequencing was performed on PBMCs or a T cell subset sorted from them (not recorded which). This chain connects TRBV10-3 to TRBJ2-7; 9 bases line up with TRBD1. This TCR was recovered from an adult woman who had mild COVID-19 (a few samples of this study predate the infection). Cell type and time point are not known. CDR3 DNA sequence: TGTGCCATCAAGACAGGGGGGATCGCCTACGAGCAGTACTTC. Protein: CAIKTGGIAYEQYF.